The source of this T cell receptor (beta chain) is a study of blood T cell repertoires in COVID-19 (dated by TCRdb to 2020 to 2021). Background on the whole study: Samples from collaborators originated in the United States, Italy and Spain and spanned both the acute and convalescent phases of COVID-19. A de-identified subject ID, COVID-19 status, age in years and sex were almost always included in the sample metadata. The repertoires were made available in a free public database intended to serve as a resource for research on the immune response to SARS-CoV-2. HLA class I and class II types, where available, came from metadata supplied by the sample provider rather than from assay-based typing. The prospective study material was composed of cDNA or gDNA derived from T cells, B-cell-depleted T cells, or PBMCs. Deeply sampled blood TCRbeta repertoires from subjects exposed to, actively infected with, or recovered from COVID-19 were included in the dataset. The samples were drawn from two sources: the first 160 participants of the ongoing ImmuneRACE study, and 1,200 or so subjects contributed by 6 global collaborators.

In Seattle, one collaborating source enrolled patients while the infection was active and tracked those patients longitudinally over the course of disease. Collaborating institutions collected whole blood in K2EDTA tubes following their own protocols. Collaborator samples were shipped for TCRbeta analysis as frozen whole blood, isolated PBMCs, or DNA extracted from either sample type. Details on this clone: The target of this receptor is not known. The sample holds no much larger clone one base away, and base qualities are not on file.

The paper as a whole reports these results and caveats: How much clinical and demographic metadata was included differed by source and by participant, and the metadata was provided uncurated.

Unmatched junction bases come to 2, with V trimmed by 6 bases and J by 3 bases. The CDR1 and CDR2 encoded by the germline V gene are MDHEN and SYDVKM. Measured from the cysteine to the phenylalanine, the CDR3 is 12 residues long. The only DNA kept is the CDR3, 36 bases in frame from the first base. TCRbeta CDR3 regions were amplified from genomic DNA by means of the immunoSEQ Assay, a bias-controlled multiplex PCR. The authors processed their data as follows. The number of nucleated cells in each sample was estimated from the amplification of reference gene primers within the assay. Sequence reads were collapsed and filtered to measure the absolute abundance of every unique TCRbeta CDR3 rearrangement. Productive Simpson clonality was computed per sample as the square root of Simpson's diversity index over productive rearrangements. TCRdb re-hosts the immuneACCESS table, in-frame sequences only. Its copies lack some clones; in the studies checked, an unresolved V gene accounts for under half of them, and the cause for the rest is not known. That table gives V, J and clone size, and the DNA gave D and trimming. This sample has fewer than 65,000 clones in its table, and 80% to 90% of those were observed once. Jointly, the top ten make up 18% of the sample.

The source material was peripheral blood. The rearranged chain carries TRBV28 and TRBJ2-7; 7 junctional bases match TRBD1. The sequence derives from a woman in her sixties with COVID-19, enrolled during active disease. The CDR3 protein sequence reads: CASRTGFYEQYF. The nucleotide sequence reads TGTGCCAGCAGGACAGGGTTCTACGAGCAGTACTTC.